The 20 T cell receptor beta chains in this list originate from one sample, sequenced in a study of regulatory dendritic cells for organ transplantation. Sorted T cells were CFSE-labeled and cultured four to five days with allogeneic regulatory or mature dendritic cells at 1:10. TCRdb keeps only in-frame clones here, not all; method: immunoSEQ multiplex PCR. The data hold under 15,000 clones, with roughly three quarters observed a single time. The antigens of these receptors remain unknown. The sequenced material came from naive CD8+ T cells from blood cultured with regulatory dendritic cells. The subset was: CD45RA+ naive T cells. All receptors derive from a human donor in good health.

The rearrangement uses TRBV13 and TRBJ1-6, with D unclear. This CDR3 region has 14 residues. V was clipped by 0 bases and J by 6 bases, with 6 bases between them. CDR1 and CDR2 from the germline V gene are PRHDT and FYEKMQ (reference sequence). DNA for the CDR3: TGTGCCAGCAGCTTAGGGGCCAGTAATTCACCCCTCCACTTT. Translation gives CASSLGASNSPLHF.

The chain has TRBV7-2 and TRBJ2-1, with 7 bases fitting TRBD1. The V gene end was trimmed by 5 bases and the J gene end by 4 bases; junction bases not matched to a gene: 8. Germline CDR1 reads SGHTA; CDR2 reads FQGNSA. The CDR3 totals 15 residues. The DNA of the CDR3 is TGTGCCAGCAGCCTTCGACAGGGTCTGTACAATGAGCAGTTCTTC. It specifies CASSLRQGLYNEQFF.

This clone appeared a few times. CDR3 nucleotide sequence: TGCGCCAGCAGCCAAGGACAGTATTCCCAAGGGGTAGATGAGCAGTTCTTC. This sequence encodes CASSQGQYSQGVDEQFF. This chain connects TRBV4-1 to TRBJ2-1; perhaps TRBD1 as D (5 bases). V was trimmed by 1 base and J by 8 bases, leaving 21 bases between them. The germline CDR1 and CDR2 sequences are MGHRA and YSYEKL. This CDR3 has 17 amino acids.

J is TRBJ1-2 and V is TRBV7-8; D possibly corresponds to TRBD1 (5 bases). This CDR3 is built from 14 residues. Between the trimmed V and J ends, which lost 1 base and 7 bases, there was a span of 13 bases. Looked up from germline, CDR1 is SGHVS and CDR2 is FQNEAQ. CDR3 sequence reads: CASSLVGRDVGYTF. CDR3 DNA sequence: TGTGCCAGCAGCTTAGTGGGCAGGGATGTTGGCTACACCTTC.

J is TRBJ2-7 and V is TRBV7-2; 7 bases align to TRBD2. The germline V gene has CDR1 SGHTA and CDR2 FQGNSA. With V trimmed by 3 bases and J by 2 bases, 10 bases remained unmatched. This CDR3 is 16 amino acids long. CDR3 sequence reads: CASSFQGTTLTYEQYF. CDR3 nucleotide sequence: TGTGCCAGCAGCTTCCAAGGGACTACCCTGACCTACGAGCAGTACTTC.

This chain connects TRBV7-6 to TRBJ2-5; TRBD2 matches 8 bases. The CDR3 runs 13 residues. Unmatched junction bases numbered 3, after V lost 9 bases and J lost 0 bases. The germline V gene has CDR1 SGHVS and CDR2 FNYEAQ. This chain's CDR3 is CARNSGDQETQYF. Here the CDR3 DNA reads TGTGCCAGGAATAGCGGGGACCAAGAGACCCAGTACTTC. The entire variable domain, with the rest obtained from reference TRBV7-6 and TRBJ2-5, is as follows: GAGVSQSPRYKVTKRGQDVALRCDPISGHVSLYWYRQALGQGPEFLTYFNYEAQQDKSGLPNDRFSAERPEGSISTLTIQRTEQRDSAMYRCARNSGDQETQYFGPGTRLLVL.

In its sample, this clone was seen a few times. V and J are TRBV19 and TRBJ2-1; 7 nucleotides match TRBD2. The CDR3 spans 16 residues. With V trimmed by 3 bases and J by 2 bases, 7 bases remained unmatched. Germline V gene lookup returns CDR1 LNHDA and CDR2 SQIVND (reference sequence). The CDR3 loop is CASSIWEGSPYNEQFF. CDR3 coding DNA: TGTGCCAGTAGTATTTGGGAGGGATCCCCCTACAATGAGCAGTTCTTC.

This sequence joins TRBV6-5 and TRBJ2-7, with D possibly TRBD2 on 5 matching bases. The CDR3 contains 11 residues. CDR1 and CDR2 (germline): MNHEY, SVGAGI. V shed 11 bases and J shed 2 bases, with 10 bases lying between them. Written as DNA, the CDR3 is TGTGCCTCCTCAGCGGCCTACGAGCAGTACTTC. Translation: CASSAAYEQYF.

The J gene is TRBJ2-7, the V gene TRBV6-1, with 7 nucleotides matching TRBD1. Looked up from germline, CDR1 is MNHNS and CDR2 is SASEGT. J lost 0 bases, V lost 1 base, and 9 bases had no gene match. The CDR3 extends over 17 amino acids. In DNA form, the CDR3 reads TGTGCCAGCAGTGAAGAGGTAGGGGGCTTATTCTCCTACGAGCAGTACTTC. Encoded protein: CASSEEVGGLFSYEQYF.

This rearrangement joins TRBV18 to TRBJ1-2; 7 bases fit TRBD1. J was trimmed by 4 bases and V by 0 bases; bases with no gene match: 5. CDR1 and CDR2 (germline): KGHSH, LQKENI. CDR3 length: 15 amino acids. The CDR3 DNA sequence: TGTGCCAGCTCACCACCCGACAGGGATTTCTATGGCTACACCTTC. It is translated as CASSPPDRDFYGYTF.

The chain is built from TRBV11-2 and TRBJ2-3; 9 bases fit TRBD2. The CDR3 extends over 16 amino acids. CDR1 SGHAT and CDR2 FQNNGV come from the germline V gene. The trim removed 5 bases at V and 2 bases at J, leaving 8 bases unmatched. The DNA of the CDR3 is TGTGCCAGCAGCCCTCGAGCGGGGGGAGACACAGATACGCAGTATTTT. Translated, it gives CASSPRAGGDTDTQYF. The full variable domain, in which reference TRBV11-2 and TRBJ2-3 provide the parts outside the CDR3, is EAGVAQSPRYKIIEKRQSVAFWCNPISGHATLYWYQQILGQGPKLLIQFQNNGVVDDSQLPKDRFSAERLKGVDSTLKIQPAKLEDSAVYLCASSPRAGGDTDTQYFGPGTRLTVL.

The CDR3 bases are TGTGCCAGTACAACCTCGGAGTCTGGAAACACCATATATTTT. Amino acids: CASTTSESGNTIYF. The chain carries TRBV19 and TRBJ1-3; D is unresolved. This CDR3 contains 14 residues. V was cut by 7 bases and J by 1 base, with 11 bases left in between. Per the germline V gene, CDR1 is LNHDA and CDR2 is SQIVND (reference sequence).

This clone was seen just once. V and J are TRBV19 and TRBJ2-5, with D hard to call. Trimming stripped 2 bases from V and 3 bases from J, with 7 bases between. The CDR3 is 13 amino acids. CDR1 and CDR2 from the germline V gene are LNHDA and SQIVND (reference sequence). The CDR3: CASSIPPEETQYF. The CDR3 DNA reads as TGTGCCAGTAGTATACCCCCAGAAGAGACCCAGTACTTC.

The chain joins TRBV6-6 to TRBJ1-5; perhaps TRBD1 as D (5 bases). Germline-derived CDR1 and CDR2 are MNHNY and SVGAGI (reference sequence). CDR3 length: 16 amino acids. Trimming shortened V by 0 bases and J by 2 bases, and 11 bases separated the two germline ends. As DNA, the CDR3 is TGTGCCAGCAGTTACTCTGGCCGGGGGGGCAATCAGCCCCAGCATTTT. Translated, it gives CASSYSGRGGNQPQHF.

This clone was found once. The gene calls are TRBV19 and TRBJ2-5, with D possibly being TRBD2 (5 bases). Deletions cut 3 bases from V and 2 bases from J, with 13 bases between. The CDR3 sequence is 15 residues long. The germline V gene has CDR1 LNHDA and CDR2 SQIVND (reference sequence). The DNA of the CDR3 is TGTGCCAGTAGTATCCCGTCGGGGTATCAAGAGACCCAGTACTTC. Protein product: CASSIPSGYQETQYF. Combining the CDR3 with reference TRBV19 and TRBJ2-5 gives the whole variable domain DGGITQSPKYLFRKEGQNVTLSCEQNLNHDAMYWYRQDPGQGLRLIYYSQIVNDFQKGDIAEGYSVSREKKESFPLTVTSAQKNPTAFYLCASSIPSGYQETQYFGPGTRLLVL.

The rearrangement links TRBV19 to TRBJ2-7, with 8 bases identical to TRBD2. This CDR3 contains 15 residues. V shed 5 bases and J 2 bases; nucleotides not matched to a gene: 8. Germline V gene data show CDR1 as LNHDA and CDR2 as SQIVND (reference sequence). This chain's CDR3 is CASSASGGGPYEQYF. The CDR3 DNA follows: TGTGCCAGTAGTGCCTCGGGGGGGGGACCCTACGAGCAGTACTTC.

The J gene is TRBJ2-7, the V gene TRBV5-6; D is possibly TRBD1 (6 bases). Trimming pared 0 bases from V and 6 bases from J, leaving 7 bases between. This CDR3 comprises 12 residues. CDR1 is SGHDT and CDR2 is YYEEEE in the germline V gene. The CDR3 here is CASSLGGGEQYF. CDR3 DNA sequence: TGTGCCAGCAGCTTGGGAGGGGGCGAGCAGTACTTC.

The chain employs TRBV19 and TRBJ2-5; possible D gene TRBD1, 6 bases. CDR3 length: 12 amino acids. The V and J ends lost 5 bases and 5 bases respectively, with 9 bases between them. Germline lookup yields CDR1 LNHDA and CDR2 SQIVND (reference sequence). The CDR3 sequence is CASSQGLETQYF. The CDR3 nucleotides read TGTGCCAGTAGTCAGGGGTTGGAGACCCAGTACTTC. Variable domain in full (rest from reference TRBV19 and TRBJ2-5): DGGITQSPKYLFRKEGQNVTLSCEQNLNHDAMYWYRQDPGQGLRLIYYSQIVNDFQKGDIAEGYSVSREKKESFPLTVTSAQKNPTAFYLCASSQGLETQYFGPGTRLLVL.

The rearrangement links TRBV5-1 to TRBJ2-7, with D uncertain. Germline V gives CDR1 SGHRS, CDR2 YFSETQ. This CDR3 has 11 residues. Trimming pared 3 bases from V and 2 bases from J, leaving 3 bases between. In nucleotides, the CDR3 is TGCGCCAGCAGCTCAGCCTACGAGCAGTACTTC. Its protein is CASSSAYEQYF.

On this clone: The junction shows a germline mismatch at one end, possibly a read error. The genes are TRBV27 and TRBJ2-2; 9 bases agree with TRBD1. Germline CDR1 is MNHEY and CDR2 is SMNVEV (reference sequence). The CDR3 spans 15 residues. In DNA, the CDR3 is TGTGCCAGCACCTTCGGGACAGGGAACGCCGGGGAGCTGTTTTTT. This gives the protein CASTFGTGNAGELFF.